This TCR beta chain comes out of a study of cytomegalovirus exposure and HLA in healthy donors. The V gene lost 3 bases and the J gene lost 8 bases, with 11 bases spanning the gap. CDR3 size: 13 residues. CDR1 is GTSNPN, CDR2 SVGIG, per germline (reference sequence). This clone was counted between two and nine times. Both 60 Vbeta primers and 13 Jbeta primers went into the PCR. Sequenced by immunoSEQ multiplex PCR; TCRdb stores in-frame clones only, minus some. Of 150,000 or so clones in the sample, about 80% were seen once. This clonotype was sampled from a woman in her thirties or forties in good health and CMV-seronegative. The chain is built from TRBV30 and TRBJ1-6, with D unresolved. Sequencing input: PBMCs. CDR3 region: CAWSPGGDSPLHF. Written as DNA, the CDR3 is TGTGCCTGGAGCCCCGGCGGGGATTCACCCCTCCACTTT.